This TCR beta chain comes out of a study of blood T cells in healthy people across ages. Germline V lookup: CDR1 MNHEY, CDR2 SMNVEV (reference sequence). V gave up 3 bases and J gave up 0 bases, with 12 bases separating them. The CDR3 length is 15 residues. Primed by a sample-barcoded 5' primer and a J-beta primer mix, a second PCR proceeded for about 7 to 11 cycles. TCRdb re-derived calls from the 5' RACE reads in MiXCR, one entry per CDR3 protein. The data contain roughly 2 million distinct CDR3 sequences, roughly 52% of them singletons. Each sample gave at least 7 million isolated PBMCs. The sequenced sample was blood. The sequence was obtained from a middle-aged woman in good health. This sequence joins TRBV27 and TRBJ2-7; D is tentatively TRBD1 or TRBD2 (7 bases each). Written as DNA, the CDR3 is TGTGCCAGCAGTTTTGGGGAGGGGGCCTCCTACGAGCAGTACTTC. It encodes CASSFGEGASYEQYF.